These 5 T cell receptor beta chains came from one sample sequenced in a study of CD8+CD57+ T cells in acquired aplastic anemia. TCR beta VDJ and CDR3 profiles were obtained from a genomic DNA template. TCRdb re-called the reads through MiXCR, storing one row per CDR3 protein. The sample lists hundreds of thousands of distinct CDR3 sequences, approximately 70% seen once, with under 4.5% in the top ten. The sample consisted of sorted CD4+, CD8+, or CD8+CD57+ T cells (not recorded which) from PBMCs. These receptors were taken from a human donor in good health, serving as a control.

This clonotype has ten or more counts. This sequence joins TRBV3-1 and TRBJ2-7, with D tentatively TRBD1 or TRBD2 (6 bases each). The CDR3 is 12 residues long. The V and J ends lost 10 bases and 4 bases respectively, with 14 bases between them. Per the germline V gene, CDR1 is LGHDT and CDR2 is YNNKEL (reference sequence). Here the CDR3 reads CATAGGGYEQYF. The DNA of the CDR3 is TGTGCCACCGCCGGAGGGGGTTACGAGCAGTACTTC.

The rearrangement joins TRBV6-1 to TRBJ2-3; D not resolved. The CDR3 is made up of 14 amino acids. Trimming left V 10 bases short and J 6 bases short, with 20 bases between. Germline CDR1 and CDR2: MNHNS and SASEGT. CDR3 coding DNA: TGTGCCATCAAAGAGGCGGTACTCCGTGATACGCAGTATTTT. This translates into CAIKEAVLRDTQYF.

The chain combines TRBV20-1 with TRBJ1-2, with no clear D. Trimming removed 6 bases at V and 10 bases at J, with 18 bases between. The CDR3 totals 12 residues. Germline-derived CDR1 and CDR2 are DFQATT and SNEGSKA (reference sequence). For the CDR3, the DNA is TGCAGTGCCGCGGACGGATTCATCTCCTACACCTTC. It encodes CSAADGFISYTF.

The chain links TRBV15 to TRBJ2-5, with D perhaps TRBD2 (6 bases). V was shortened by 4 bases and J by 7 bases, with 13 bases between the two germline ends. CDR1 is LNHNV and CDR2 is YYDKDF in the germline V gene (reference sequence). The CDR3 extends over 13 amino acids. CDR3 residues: CATSKGPGATQYF. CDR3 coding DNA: TGTGCCACCAGCAAAGGACCGGGAGCGACCCAGTACTTC. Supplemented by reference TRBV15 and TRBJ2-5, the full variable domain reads DAMVIQNPRYQVTQFGKPVTLSCSQTLNHNVMYWYQQKSSQAPKLLFHYYDKDFNNEADTPDNFQSRRPNTSFCFLDIRSPGLGDTAMYLCATSKGPGATQYFGPGTRLLVL.

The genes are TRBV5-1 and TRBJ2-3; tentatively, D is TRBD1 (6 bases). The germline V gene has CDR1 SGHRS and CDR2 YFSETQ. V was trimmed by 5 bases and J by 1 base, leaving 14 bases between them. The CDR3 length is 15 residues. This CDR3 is CASRKQGGGTDTQYF. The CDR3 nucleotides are TGCGCCAGCAGAAAACAGGGTGGAGGCACAGATACGCAGTATTTT. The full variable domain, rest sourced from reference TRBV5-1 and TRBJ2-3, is KAGVTQTPRYLIKTRGQQVTLSCSPISGHRSVSWYQQTPGQGLQFLFEYFSETQRNKGNFPGRFSGRQFSNSRSEMNVSTLELGDSALYLCASRKQGGGTDTQYFGPGTRLTVL.